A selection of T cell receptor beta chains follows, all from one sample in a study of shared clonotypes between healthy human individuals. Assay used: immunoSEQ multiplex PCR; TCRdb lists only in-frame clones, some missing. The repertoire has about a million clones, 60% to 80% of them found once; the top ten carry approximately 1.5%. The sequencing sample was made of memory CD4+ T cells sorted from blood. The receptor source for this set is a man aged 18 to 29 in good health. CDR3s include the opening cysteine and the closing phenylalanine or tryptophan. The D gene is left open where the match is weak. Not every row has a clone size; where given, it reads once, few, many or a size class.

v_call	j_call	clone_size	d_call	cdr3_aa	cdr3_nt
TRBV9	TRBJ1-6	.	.	CASSVGGAGYNSPLHF	TGTGCCAGCAGCGTAGGAGGGGCAGGCTATAATTCACCCCTCCACTTT
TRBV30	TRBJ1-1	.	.	CAWGWTEAFF	TGTGCCTGGGGGTGGACTGAAGCTTTCTTT
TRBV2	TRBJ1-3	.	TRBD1	CASRGDSGLNTIYF	TGTGCCAGCAGAGGGGACAGCGGATTAAACACCATATATTTT
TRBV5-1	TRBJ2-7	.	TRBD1	CASSPTAQGAYEQYF	TGCGCCAGCAGCCCCACCGCACAGGGGGCCTACGAGCAGTACTTC
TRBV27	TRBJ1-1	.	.	CASLRNTEAFF	TGTGCCAGTCTCAGGAACACTGAAGCTTTCTTT
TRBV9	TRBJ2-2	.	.	CASSPSQGVTGELFF	TGTGCCAGCAGCCCTTCACAGGGCGTCACCGGGGAGCTGTTTTTT
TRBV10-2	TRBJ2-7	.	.	CASSEGGYEQYF	TGCGCCAGCAGTGAAGGGGGGTACGAGCAGTACTTC
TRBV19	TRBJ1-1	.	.	CASSRQTSTEAFF	TGTGCCAGTAGCAGACAGACAAGCACTGAAGCTTTCTTT
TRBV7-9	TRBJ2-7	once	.	CASSLPGGPHEQYF	TGTGCCAGCAGCTTACCCGGGGGACCCCACGAGCAGTACTTC
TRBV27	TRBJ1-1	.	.	CASNGVRVASNTEAFF	TGTGCCAGCAACGGCGTGAGGGTGGCCAGCAACACTGAAGCTTTCTTT
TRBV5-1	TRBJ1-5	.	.	CASSLDGGANQPQHF	TGCGCCAGCAGCTTGGATGGGGGGGCCAATCAGCCCCAGCATTTT
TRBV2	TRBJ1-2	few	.	CASRADGDYYGYTF	TGTGCCAGCAGAGCAGACGGAGACTACTATGGCTACACCTTC
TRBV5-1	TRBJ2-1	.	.	CASSFLGSGDMYNEQFF	TGCGCCAGCAGCTTTTTGGGCTCGGGGGACATGTACAATGAGCAGTTCTTC
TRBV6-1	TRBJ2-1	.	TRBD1	CASSPSPTGPQFF	TGTGCCAGCAGCCCTTCCCCGACAGGGCCTCAGTTCTTC
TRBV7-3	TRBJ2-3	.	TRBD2	CASSLTPLAGGGTDTQYF	TGTGCCAGCAGCTTAACCCCACTAGCGGGGGGTGGCACAGATACGCAGTATTTT
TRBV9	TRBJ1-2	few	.	CASSARGGYGYTF	TGTGCCAGCAGCGCTAGAGGAGGCTATGGCTACACCTTC
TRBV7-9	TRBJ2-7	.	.	CASSPHEGGLGYEQYF	TGTGCCAGCAGCCCCCACGAGGGCGGTTTAGGCTACGAGCAGTACTTC
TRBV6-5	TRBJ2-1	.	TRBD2	CASSISGGTSGEQFF	TGTGCCAGCAGCATTAGCGGGGGGACCTCAGGGGAGCAGTTCTTC
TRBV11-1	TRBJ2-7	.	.	CASSSDRTYEQYF	TGTGCCAGCAGCTCAGACAGGACCTATGAGCAGTACTTC
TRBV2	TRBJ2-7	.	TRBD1	CASNSGQSAYEQYF	TGTGCCAGCAACTCGGGACAGTCAGCCTACGAGCAGTACTTC
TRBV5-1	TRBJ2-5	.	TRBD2	CASIVGGGAEETQYF	TGCGCCAGCATCGTTGGCGGGGGGGCCGAGGAGACCCAGTACTTC
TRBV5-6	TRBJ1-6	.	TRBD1	CASSLEDRSNSPLHF	TGTGCCAGCAGCTTGGAGGACAGGTCTAATTCACCCCTCCACTTT
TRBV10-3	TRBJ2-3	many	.	CAISGVADYTDTQYF	TGTGCCATCAGTGGGGTAGCGGACTACACAGATACGCAGTATTTT
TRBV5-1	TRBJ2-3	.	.	CASSFSSGTGTDTQYF	TGCGCCAGCAGCTTCAGTTCCGGGACGGGCACAGATACGCAGTATTTT
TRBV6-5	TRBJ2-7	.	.	CASSVGTGGKQYF	TGTGCCAGCAGTGTGGGGACTGGTGGGAAGCAGTACTTC
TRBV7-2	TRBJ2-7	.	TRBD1	CASSSQQRTGGYEQYF	TGTGCCAGCAGCTCTCAACAAAGGACAGGGGGCTACGAGCAGTACTTC
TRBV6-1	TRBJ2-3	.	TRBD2	CASSDSGGSLPLTQYF	TGTGCCAGCAGTGATTCGGGGGGTTCCCTCCCCCTTACGCAGTATTTT
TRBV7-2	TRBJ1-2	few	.	CASSFNGGGYGYTF	TGTGCCAGCAGCTTCAATGGGGGCGGCTATGGCTACACCTTC
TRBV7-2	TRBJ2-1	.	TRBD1	CASIWGQGGYNEQFF	TGTGCCAGCATTTGGGGACAGGGCGGCTACAATGAGCAGTTCTTC
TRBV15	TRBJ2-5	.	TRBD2	CATSRGRTSGFQETQYF	TGTGCCACCAGCAGGGGTCGGACTAGCGGCTTCCAAGAGACCCAGTACTTC
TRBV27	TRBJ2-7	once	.	CASGSSPLGWADSYEQYF	TGTGCCAGCGGAAGTTCCCCCCTCGGCTGGGCGGACTCCTACGAGCAGTACTTC
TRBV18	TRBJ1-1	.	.	CASSPSQNTEAFF	TGTGCCAGCTCACCGTCCCAGAACACTGAAGCTTTCTTT
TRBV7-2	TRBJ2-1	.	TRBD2	CASSLAQAGGPGEQFF	TGTGCCAGCAGCTTAGCTCAAGCGGGGGGGCCGGGCGAGCAGTTCTTC
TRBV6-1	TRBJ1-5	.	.	CASSEFQGQPQHF	TGTGCCAGCAGTGAATTTCAGGGTCAGCCCCAGCATTTT